These T cell receptor beta chains were read from a single sample in a study of OX40 agonist ivuxolimab in advanced cancers. Profiled with immunoSEQ multiplex PCR; TCRdb holds only in-frame clones, not every one. The sample has tens of thousands of clones; over 90% are singletons. Here the sequenced sample was CD4+ or CD8+ T cells sorted from blood, taken in a trial of the OX40 agonist ivuxolimab. The receptors were sampled from an adult with an advanced solid tumor such as melanoma, head and neck, liver or kidney cancer. Both conserved end residues are part of each CDR3. A D gene is named only where the DNA matches it firmly. Some rows mark clone size as missing; the rest say once, few, many or name a class of expanded clone.

>TRBV11-2|TRBJ2-1|NA|NA
CASSLDGNYYNEQFF
TGTGCCAGCAGCTTAGACGGGAACTACTACAATGAGCAGTTCTTC
>TRBV19|TRBJ1-4|NA|once
CASSIVATNEKLFF
TGTGCCAGTAGTATCGTGGCAACTAATGAAAAACTGTTTTTT
>TRBV28|TRBJ1-6|NA|NA
CATLKGGLLSYNSPLHF
TGTGCCACCCTAAAGGGAGGACTGTTATCCTATAATTCACCCCTCCACTTT
>TRBV5-1|TRBJ1-2|NA|NA
CASSLGVLRPRDGYTF
TGCGCCAGCAGCCTAGGGGTCCTTCGCCCCCGTGATGGCTACACCTTC
>TRBV9|TRBJ1-1|TRBD1|NA
CASSVVRGQNGAFF
TGTGCCAGCAGCGTAGTCAGGGGGCAGAACGGGGCTTTCTTT
>TRBV27|TRBJ1-2|NA|NA
CASSFLPRGSGANYGYTF
TGTGCCAGCAGTTTTCTCCCCCGGGGGTCTGGAGCTAACTATGGCTACACCTTC
>TRBV15|TRBJ1-6|TRBD1|once
CATSNRDRVDQALHF
TGTGCCACCAGCAACCGGGACAGGGTAGATCAGGCCCTCCACTTT
>TRBV27|TRBJ2-2|TRBD1|NA
CASSSGRGPTGELFF
TGTGCCAGCAGTTCGGGCAGGGGGCCCACCGGGGAGCTGTTTTTT
>TRBV11-2|TRBJ2-1|NA|once
CASSPEGPSSYNEQFF
TGTGCCAGCAGCCCCGAAGGGCCGAGCTCCTACAATGAGCAGTTCTTC
>TRBV27|TRBJ1-1|NA|NA
CASSSRQERTEAFF
TGTGCCAGCAGTTCCCGACAGGAACGCACTGAAGCTTTCTTT
>TRBV29-1|TRBJ1-1|NA|NA
CSVEDRLEAEAFF
TGCAGCGTTGAAGATCGACTGGAGGCTGAAGCTTTCTTT
>TRBV19|TRBJ2-1|NA|NA
CASSPTSTVYNEQFF
TGTGCCAGTAGTCCGACCTCGACAGTTTACAATGAGCAGTTCTTC
>TRBV10-3|TRBJ1-2|NA|once
CAISDHNREMGNYGYTF
TGTGCCATCAGTGATCATAACAGGGAAATGGGGAACTATGGCTACACCTTC
>TRBV9|TRBJ1-2|TRBD1|NA
CASSVGQQANYGYTF
TGTGCCAGCAGCGTGGGACAGCAAGCTAACTATGGCTACACCTTC
>TRBV30|TRBJ2-2|NA|NA
CAWSKGTGELFF
TGTGCCTGGAGTAAGGGCACCGGGGAGCTGTTTTTT
>TRBV28|TRBJ2-2|TRBD1|NA
CASSLLAGGTGELFF
TGTGCCAGCAGTTTGTTGGCAGGGGGCACCGGGGAGCTGTTTTTT
>TRBV27|TRBJ1-2|NA|NA
CATGIDNYGYTF
TGTGCCACCGGCATAGATAACTATGGCTACACCTTC
>TRBV27|TRBJ2-5|TRBD2|NA
CASSRLAGTETQYF
TGTGCCAGCAGTCGACTAGCGGGGACGGAGACCCAGTACTTC
>TRBV27|TRBJ2-1|NA|NA
CASSGIGNEQFF
TGTGCCAGCAGCGGTATAGGCAATGAGCAGTTCTTC
>TRBV7-6|TRBJ2-1|TRBD2|NA
CASSLEPFDSLAGTYSYNEQFF
TGTGCCAGCAGCTTAGAGCCCTTTGACTCCCTAGCGGGAACCTACTCCTACAATGAGCAGTTCTTC
>TRBV9|TRBJ1-1|NA|few
CASSTGTGTEAFF
TGTGCCAGCAGTACAGGGACGGGGACTGAAGCTTTCTTT
>TRBV7-4|TRBJ1-6|NA|once
CASSLVGQKPTHF
TGTGCCAGCAGCTTAGTCGGACAGAAGCCCACCCACTTT
>TRBV4-1|TRBJ1-2|NA|NA
CASSQDITRTSYYGYTF
TGCGCCAGCAGCCAAGATATAACCAGGACATCCTACTATGGCTACACCTTC
>TRBV30|TRBJ2-3|TRBD2|NA
CAWSVGTSGGSTDTQYF
TGTGCCTGGAGTGTAGGGACTAGCGGGGGTAGCACAGATACGCAGTATTTT
>TRBV19|TRBJ2-1|TRBD1|NA
CASTGQGADEQFF
TGTGCCAGTACTGGACAGGGGGCTGATGAGCAGTTCTTC
>TRBV6-6|TRBJ2-7|TRBD1|NA
CASSPPGQGYEQYF
TGTGCCAGCAGCCCCCCCGGACAGGGGTACGAGCAGTACTTC
>TRBV6-5|TRBJ1-3|NA|NA
CASSGRRTGNTIYF
TGTGCCAGCAGTGGAAGGAGGACTGGAAACACCATATATTTT
>TRBV27|TRBJ1-4|NA|NA
CASSLQGRKLFF
TGTGCCAGCAGTTTGCAGGGGCGAAAACTGTTTTTT
>TRBV30|TRBJ2-2|NA|NA
CAWSMGTGELFF
TGTGCCTGGAGTATGGGCACCGGGGAGCTGTTTTTT
>TRBV6-6|TRBJ1-2|NA|NA
CASSYVSYTF
TGTGCCAGCAGTTATGTAAGCTACACCTTC
>TRBV4-2|TRBJ2-1|TRBD2|once
CASSPSSGRGNEQFF
TGTGCCAGCTCCCCGAGTAGCGGGAGAGGGAATGAGCAGTTCTTC
>TRBV6-1|TRBJ2-1|NA|once
CASRALEQFF
TGTGCCAGCAGGGCATTGGAGCAGTTCTTC
>TRBV6-1|TRBJ1-1|NA|NA
CASSTTGPEAFF
TGTGCCAGCAGTACGACCGGGCCCGAAGCTTTCTTT
>TRBV19|TRBJ2-2|NA|NA
CASSPQGNTGELFF
TGTGCCAGTAGTCCTCAGGGGAACACCGGGGAGCTGTTTTTT
>TRBV27|TRBJ1-1|NA|NA
CASSPRGMNTEAFF
TGTGCCAGCAGCCCCCGGGGCATGAACACTGAAGCTTTCTTT
>TRBV5-6|TRBJ2-2|NA|NA
CASSWGSGELFF
TGTGCCAGCAGCTGGGGTTCCGGGGAGCTGTTTTTT
>TRBV5-1|TRBJ1-5|NA|NA
CASSLDAGAQPQHF
TGCGCCAGCAGCTTGGATGCAGGGGCCCAGCCCCAGCATTTT
>TRBV5-6|TRBJ2-5|NA|NA
CASSLEGYQETQYF
TGTGCCAGCAGCTTGGAGGGCTACCAAGAGACCCAGTACTTC
>TRBV5-5|TRBJ2-1|NA|NA
CASSPHPGTIYNEQFF
TGTGCCAGCAGCCCCCACCCGGGGACAATTTACAATGAGCAGTTCTTC
>TRBV6-5|TRBJ2-1|NA|NA
CASSYGARYEQFF
TGTGCCAGCAGTTACGGGGCGCGATATGAGCAGTTCTTC
>TRBV9|TRBJ2-3|NA|NA
CASSPRGVGTDTQYF
TGTGCCAGCAGCCCCCGGGGTGTAGGCACAGATACGCAGTATTTT
>TRBV27|TRBJ2-1|NA|NA
CASSLRRIYNEQFF
TGTGCCAGCAGTTTACGGCGGATCTACAATGAGCAGTTCTTC
>TRBV6-1|TRBJ2-7|NA|NA
CASSEMGQFEGTHYEQYF
TGTGCCAGCAGTGAAATGGGGCAGTTTGAGGGGACCCACTACGAGCAGTACTTC
>TRBV12-5|TRBJ2-7|NA|NA
CASGSGGGYYEQYF
TGTGCTAGTGGCAGCGGAGGGGGGTACTACGAGCAGTACTTC
>TRBV7-6|TRBJ2-5|NA|NA
CASSLGGGEGETQYF
TGTGCCAGCAGCTTAGGAGGAGGGGAAGGGGAGACCCAGTACTTC
>TRBV27|TRBJ1-5|NA|NA
CASSLFTDSNQPQHF
TGTGCCAGCAGTTTATTTACAGATAGCAATCAGCCCCAGCATTTT
>TRBV11-2|TRBJ2-4|NA|NA
CASSSTGQAKNIQYF
TGTGCCAGCAGCTCCACCGGACAGGCCAAAAACATTCAGTACTTC
>TRBV5-3|TRBJ1-3|TRBD1|NA
CARSFRGHTIYF
TGTGCCAGAAGCTTCAGGGGGCACACCATATATTTT
>TRBV19|TRBJ2-7|TRBD1|NA
CASSIGTGRYEQYF
TGTGCCAGTAGTATTGGGACAGGGAGATACGAGCAGTACTTC
>TRBV27|TRBJ2-7|NA|NA
CATRRGYEQYF
TGTGCCACCCGCAGGGGCTACGAGCAGTACTTC
>TRBV5-1|TRBJ2-5|TRBD1|NA
CASSPTGYGETQYF
TGCGCCAGCAGCCCGACAGGGTATGGGGAGACCCAGTACTTC
>TRBV6-1|TRBJ2-7|NA|NA
CASTDGDYEQYF
TGTGCCAGCACAGACGGAGACTACGAGCAGTACTTC
>TRBV4-1|TRBJ1-6|NA|few
CASSQDRRGSPLHF
TGCGCCAGCAGCCAAGACAGGCGAGGATCACCCCTCCACTTT
>TRBV6-6|TRBJ2-7|NA|NA
CASSPAYEQYF
TGTGCCAGCAGTCCTGCCTACGAGCAGTACTTC
>TRBV27|TRBJ1-1|TRBD1|NA
CASSGQGAPTEAFF
TGTGCCAGCAGTGGACAGGGGGCGCCCACTGAAGCTTTCTTT